This T cell receptor (beta chain) was found in a study of breast tumors, draining lymph nodes, adjacent tissues. TCRdb re-called the multiplex PCR reads with MiXCR, one entry per CDR3 protein. This repertoire shows some 52,000 distinct CDR3 sequences, around 40% found once; its top ten account for about 10%. The V segment lost 5 bases and the J segment 0 bases; nucleotides outside the gene matches: 9. Germline loops: CDR1 SSHAT, CDR2 FNYEAQ (reference sequence). CDR3 length: 18 residues. This clonotype showed up many times. Sequencing input: breast tumor tissue. The sequence came from a female donor with breast cancer. Some clones in this sample may be carry-over from other donors' samples. The chain combines TRBV7-7 with TRBJ2-6; 8 positions agree with TRBD1. The CDR3 sequence: CASSPGQGKTSGANVLTF. The CDR3 DNA reads as TGTGCCAGCAGCCCCGGACAGGGAAAGACCTCTGGGGCCAACGTCCTGACTTTC.